The 7 T cell receptor beta chains in this list originate from one sample, sequenced in a study of blood T cell repertoires in COVID-19. Sequencing was performed with immunoSEQ multiplex PCR; in TCRdb, only in-frame clones are kept and a portion is missing. The table lists 150,000 to 200,000 clones, more than 70% of them singletons. The source material was peripheral blood. The receptors were gathered from a human donor in a cohort sampled during active COVID-19.

The chain has TRBV5-6 and TRBJ2-5; TRBD2 aligns across 9 bases. Germline CDR1 is SGHDT and CDR2 is YYEEEE. The CDR3 length is 14 residues. Trimming cost V 4 bases and J 3 bases; bases outside gene matches: 4. The CDR3 loop reads CASSVGLAKETQYF. The CDR3, as DNA: TGTGCCAGCAGCGTGGGACTAGCAAAAGAGACCCAGTACTTC.

The rearrangement joins TRBV19 to TRBJ2-5; 12 nucleotides align to TRBD2. Germline V gene data show CDR1 as LNHDA and CDR2 as SQIVND (reference sequence). After removal of 1 base from V and 5 bases from J, the junction contained 5 bases not matched to a gene. The CDR3 is 16 amino acids. Written as DNA, the CDR3 is TGTGCCAGTAGTATAGCCCTAGCGGGGGGGCGGGAGACCCAGTACTTC. Translated, it gives CASSIALAGGRETQYF.

This chain connects TRBV5-1 to TRBJ1-1; no clear D. CDR1 and CDR2 (germline): SGHRS, YFSETQ. Trimming removed 2 bases from V and 1 base from J, with 9 bases in between. CDR3 length: 14 residues. The CDR3 here is CASSFGRENTEAFF. CDR3 bases: TGCGCCAGCAGCTTCGGACGGGAGAACACTGAAGCTTTCTTT.

V and J are TRBV6-5 and TRBJ1-5; no clear D. CDR3 length equals 12 residues. CDR1 is MNHEY, CDR2 SVGAGI, per germline. V dropped 6 bases and J dropped 2 bases, with 5 bases sitting between them. As DNA, the CDR3 is TGTGCCAGCAGGGCCGGCAATCAGCCCCAGCATTTT. This translates into CASRAGNQPQHF.

The chain joins TRBV2 to TRBJ1-5; 10 bases fit TRBD1. Trimming removed 2 bases from V and 7 bases from J; junction bases left unmatched: 5. The CDR3 totals 15 residues. Germline CDR1 SNHLY, CDR2 FYNNEI. For the CDR3, the DNA is TGTGCCAGCAGTGAAAAGACAGGGGGCCGGCAGCCCCAGCATTTT. Its translation is CASSEKTGGRQPQHF.

The CDR3: CAWRQGGEQFF. CDR3 nucleotide sequence: TGTGCCTGGAGACAGGGGGGTGAGCAGTTCTTC. This chain uses TRBV30 with TRBJ2-1; TRBD1 aligns across 8 bases. Germline V gene lookup returns CDR1 GTSNPN and CDR2 SVGIG (reference sequence). The CDR3 has 11 amino acids. The ends lost 3 bases at V and 9 bases at J; junction bases unmatched: 1.

The rearrangement joins TRBV27 to TRBJ2-5, with D possibly being TRBD2 (8 bases). The germline V gene encodes CDR1 MNHEY and CDR2 SMNVEV (reference sequence). This CDR3 comprises 15 residues. Deletions cut 5 bases from V and 4 bases from J, with 17 bases between. The CDR3: CASSTLAAGGETQYF. CDR3 in DNA: TGTGCCAGCAGTACACTAGCGGCAGGGGGAGAGACCCAGTACTTC.